This entry lists 10 T cell receptor beta chains sequenced from one sample in a study of T cell repertoires in breast cancer (dated by TCRdb to between 2015 and 2016). The library was obtained by emulsion pairing. Sequenced on an Illumina MiSeq. Unpaired genes were suppressed by a second nested PCR containing blocking oligos, after which a third nested PCR added Illumina adaptors and barcodes. TCRdb reprocessed the public reads (quality trimming at Q25 with fastp, clone calling with MiXCR) and kept in-frame beta chains. Rows merge per CDR3 protein into single entries with the most common DNA and genes. The sample has roughly 40,000 distinct CDR3 sequences on record, under 60% of them singletons. Of the sample, 55% to 75% is held by the ten largest clones. The study used an expanded emulsion RT-PCR method with primers for all TCR V genes to analyze paired alpha-beta TCRs of CD8+ T cells. The sequenced material came from CD8+ T cells. The receptors come from a pool of human donors with breast cancer or a healthy control (not recorded which).

Here the CDR3 DNA reads TGTGCCAGCAGCTTAGCGGTGGGTGATAGCTCCTACGAGCAGTACTTC. It translates to CASSLAVGDSSYEQYF. The chain has TRBV7-9 and TRBJ2-7; D gene ambiguous. The germline gives CDR1 SEHNR, CDR2 FQNEAQ (reference sequence). The CDR3 spans 16 residues. V was clipped by 0 bases and J by 0 bases, with 12 bases between them.

This rearrangement joins TRBV5-1 to TRBJ1-5; 9 nucleotides line up with TRBD1. Germline V gene lookup returns CDR1 SGHRS and CDR2 YFSETQ. V lost 0 bases to trimming and J lost 5 bases; unmatched junction nucleotides: 6. CDR3 length equals 16 residues. The CDR3 protein is CASSLGGQGRDQPQHF. The CDR3 coding sequence is TGCGCCAGCAGCTTGGGCGGACAGGGGAGGGATCAGCCCCAGCATTTT.

Regarding this clonotype: The junction departs from germline at one end; a sequencing error may be responsible. The gene calls are TRBV10-2 and TRBJ1-2, with D perhaps matching TRBD1 (6 bases). CDR1 is WSHSY and CDR2 is SAAADI in the germline V gene. This CDR3 is 13 amino acids long. CDR3 region: CASGTGPDRADTF. The CDR3 DNA is TGTGCCTCGGGGACTGGTCCGGACAGAGCCGACACCTTC.

This clonotype has just a few counts. The rearrangement links TRBV6-6 to TRBJ2-7; 9 bases match TRBD2. V dropped 4 bases and J dropped 1; count of bases not matched to a gene: 5. The CDR3 length is 15 residues. Germline V CDR1 and CDR2: MNHNY, SVGAGI (reference sequence). In DNA form, the CDR3 reads TGTGCCAGCAGTTCATCTAGCGGGAAGTCCTACGAGCAGTACTTC. It translates to CASSSSSGKSYEQYF.

This sequence joins TRBV15 and TRBJ2-2; 7 positions agree with TRBD2. This CDR3 is 15 amino acids long. The V and J ends lost 0 bases and 7 bases, in that order; junction bases with no gene match: 5. CDR1 LNHNV and CDR2 YYDKDF come from the germline V gene (reference sequence). Written as DNA, the CDR3 is TGTGCCACCAGCAGAGATCTTGGCGGGAGCGGGGAGCTGTTTTTT. Encoded protein: CATSRDLGGSGELFF.

The rearrangement uses TRBV3-1 and TRBJ1-2; D gene uncertain. Germline V gene lookup returns CDR1 LGHDT and CDR2 YNNKEL (reference sequence). CDR3 size: 16 residues. Deletions cut 1 base from V and 4 bases from J, with 16 bases between. The CDR3 is CASSQVNGRAIYGYTF. In DNA form, the CDR3 reads TGTGCCAGCAGCCAAGTTAACGGGCGAGCGATCTATGGCTACACCTTC.

The chain employs TRBV7-9 and TRBJ2-3, with 10 bases matching TRBD2. V lost 4 bases and J lost 5; bases outside the gene matches: 3. Germline V gene sequence: CDR1 SEHNR, CDR2 FQNEAQ (reference sequence). The CDR3 covers 14 residues. CDR3 amino acids: CASSYGTSEDTQYF. DNA for the CDR3: TGTGCCAGCAGCTATGGGACTAGCGAAGATACGCAGTATTTT. Full variable domain (outside the CDR3, taken from reference TRBV7-9 and TRBJ2-3): DTGVSQNPRHKITKRGQNVTFRCDPISEHNRLYWYRQTLGQGPEFLTYFQNEAQLEKSRLLSDRFSAERPKGSFSTLEIQRTEQGDSAMYLCASSYGTSEDTQYFGPGTRLTVL.

The chain joins TRBV7-3 to TRBJ1-1; no definite D call. The V and J ends lost 3 bases and 4 bases respectively, with 9 bases between them. The CDR3 runs 13 residues. Germline V lookup: CDR1 SGHTA, CDR2 FQGTGA. The DNA of the CDR3 is TGTGCCAGCAGCTTCCGGTTAGGCACTGAAGCTTTCTTT. Its protein is CASSFRLGTEAFF.

This clonotype was seen repeatedly, ten times or more. V usage is TRBV6-1 and J usage is TRBJ1-2; D is uncertain. This CDR3 is 13 amino acids long. Trimming cost V 6 bases and J 6 bases, with 14 bases left between them. CDR1 is MNHNS, CDR2 SASEGT, per germline. The CDR3 DNA reads TGTGCCAGCAGGACGGATCTGTTCAATGGCTACACCTTC. This encodes CASRTDLFNGYTF.

This chain connects TRBV7-9 to TRBJ2-1; D gene unclear. The germline V and J ends were trimmed by 0 bases and 9 bases, with 12 bases remaining between them. This CDR3 is built from 14 residues. From germline, CDR1 is SEHNR and CDR2 FQNEAQ (reference sequence). The CDR3 nucleotides read TGTGCCAGCAGCTTAGCGCTTCCTCGAGCTGAGCAGTTCTTC. It is translated as CASSLALPRAEQFF.